These 8 T cell receptor beta chains share one sample of origin, sequenced in a study of CD8+ T cells in alopecia areata. In each case, RNA was isolated and then reverse transcribed into cDNA as the sequencing template. Here immunoSEQ multiplex PCR was the method, and the copy in TCRdb shows in-frame clones only, minus some. The repertoire holds some 220,000 clones, less than 75% seen once, with roughly 1.6% in the top ten. Treatment here: oral pan-JAK inhibitor, 5-10 mg twice daily. The specimen comprised CD4+ T cells sorted from blood, sampled at week 4, from a patient treated with tofacitinib. The receptors stem from a human donor with alopecia areata.

V and J are TRBV2 and TRBJ2-1; 10 bases are a match to TRBD1. V trimming: 8 bases; J trimming: 5 bases; junction bases outside the gene matches: 6. CDR1 and CDR2 from the germline V gene are SNHLY and FYNNEI. CDR3 length equals 14 residues. This CDR3 is CASLRTGGDNEQFF. CDR3 DNA sequence: TGTGCCAGCTTACGGACAGGGGGGGACAATGAGCAGTTCTTC.

This clone was observed a few times. The chain carries TRBV5-1 and TRBJ2-7; TRBD1 agrees at 8 bases. Germline loops: CDR1 SGHRS, CDR2 YFSETQ. After removal of 3 bases from V and 3 bases from J, the junction contained 2 bases not matched to a gene. CDR3 length: 13 amino acids. The chain's CDR3 is CASSSGQGYEQYF. The CDR3 DNA is TGCGCCAGCAGCTCAGGACAGGGCTACGAGCAGTACTTC.

V and J are TRBV27 and TRBJ2-3, with 9 positions matching TRBD2. J gave up 0 bases and V 7 bases, and 14 bases lay outside the gene matches. CDR1 and CDR2 (germline): MNHEY, SMNVEV (reference sequence). The CDR3 loop spans 18 amino acids. DNA for the CDR3: TGTGCCAGCACCTCCCCGGGAAGCGGGGGGCCTAGCACAGATACGCAGTATTTT. Translation: CASTSPGSGGPSTDTQYF.

The CDR3 sequence is CASSIGQGQETQYF. The CDR3 DNA reads TGTGCCAGTAGTATAGGACAGGGCCAAGAGACCCAGTACTTC. The chain uses TRBV19 and TRBJ2-5, with TRBD1 identical over 7 bases. Germline V gives CDR1 LNHDA, CDR2 SQIVND (reference sequence). The CDR3 contains 14 residues. V was pared by 1 base and J by 1 base, with 0 bases of the junction left unmatched.

This chain connects TRBV29-1 to TRBJ2-7; D is perhaps TRBD1 (6 bases). There are 13 residues in the CDR3. Germline-derived CDR1 and CDR2 are SQVTM and ANQGSEA. Deletions cut 1 base from V and 3 bases from J, with 10 bases between. This CDR3 is CSVEGGRGYEQYF. The CDR3 nucleotides are TGCAGCGTTGAAGGGGGCAGGGGCTACGAGCAGTACTTC.

V usage is TRBV4-3 and J usage is TRBJ1-2; TRBD1 is a possible D gene (6 bases). The V gene's germline CDR1 is LGHNA and CDR2 YSLEER. This CDR3 region has 13 residues. V was clipped by 1 base and J by 3 bases, with 6 bases between them. The CDR3 bases are TGCGCCAGCAGCCAAGGGACAGACTATGGCTACACCTTC. It encodes CASSQGTDYGYTF.

Notes on this clone: One end of the junction does not line up with germline, which may come from a read error. V is TRBV20-1 and J is TRBJ1-1, with D perhaps matching TRBD1 (6 bases). The CDR3 loop spans 11 amino acids. CDR1 is DFQATT and CDR2 is SNEGSKA in the germline V gene (reference sequence). CDR3 nucleotides: TGCAGTGCTACCGAGGGGGGGATTGGGCCGTTT. It codes for CSATEGGIGPF.

The V call is TRBV10-3, the J call TRBJ1-2; D call uncertain. Germline V gives CDR1 ENHRY, CDR2 SYGVKD. The CDR3 has 13 residues. Trimming shortened V by 7 bases and J by 7 bases, and 16 bases separated the two germline ends. DNA of the CDR3: TGTGCCATCACGCCCCTCCTGGGAGGTGGCTACACCTTC. This sequence encodes CAITPLLGGGYTF.